This entry lists 27 T cell receptor beta chains sequenced from one sample in a study of vaccination effects on CD4 cells after COVID-19. Sequencing in the ViraFEST assay came after antigen-specific CD4+ T cells had been expanded with viral peptide pools, which were used to stimulate PBMC. Once cultured for more than nine days, the cells underwent separation to obtain CD4+ T cells. SARS-CoV-2 infected the person between March and December 2020, as confirmed by PCR. The antigens of these receptors remain unknown. TCRdb's table, derived via immunoSEQ multiplex PCR, lists solely in-frame clones and lacks some. The sample holds approximately 40,000 clones, 73% seen once. Sample: CD4+ T cells from PBMCs cultured with a peptide pool, taken before COVID-19 vaccination. Every receptor here comes from a human donor who had a prior SARS-CoV-2 infection.

The CDR3: CASSIRQGAVFNTEAFF. In DNA form, the CDR3 reads TGTGCCAGCTCGATAAGACAGGGGGCAGTCTTTAACACTGAAGCTTTCTTT. The chain links TRBV18 to TRBJ1-1, with 10 bases aligning to TRBD1. Trimming took 6 bases from V and 2 from J; bases not matched to a gene: 12. The CDR3 runs 17 residues. Germline CDR1 KGHSH, CDR2 LQKENI.

CDR3 coding DNA: TGTGCCAGTAGCACGGGACTAGCGGGAGGGAATGAGCAGTTCTTC. Protein: CASSTGLAGGNEQFF. This rearrangement joins TRBV19 to TRBJ2-1; 16 bases agree with TRBD2. Germline V gene data show CDR1 as LNHDA and CDR2 as SQIVND (reference sequence). The ends lost 6 bases at V and 7 bases at J; junction bases unmatched: 3. This CDR3 is built from 15 residues.

The chain uses TRBV11-3 and TRBJ2-2, with a weak D call TRBD2 (6 bases). This CDR3 spans 17 amino acids. Trimming shortened V by 0 bases and J by 6 bases, and 17 bases separated the two germline ends. Germline values: CDR1 SGHNT, CDR2 YENEEA. In DNA form, the CDR3 reads TGTGCCAGCAGCTTAGATGAGGCAGGAGGGCTCGCCGGGGAGCTGTTTTTT. It codes for CASSLDEAGGLAGELFF.

This clone was counted a few times. This chain uses TRBV2 with TRBJ2-1, with TRBD2 matching 12 bases. The V gene end was trimmed by 5 bases and the J gene end by 6 bases; junction bases not matched to a gene: 5. The CDR3 loop spans 15 amino acids. The germline CDR1 and CDR2 sequences are SNHLY and FYNNEI. The CDR3 DNA sequence: TGTGCCAGCAGTAGGACTAGCGGGAAGGTCAATGAGCAGTTCTTC. This translates into CASSRTSGKVNEQFF.

This clone has more than one count but fewer than ten. The gene calls are TRBV7-9 and TRBJ2-3; possibly TRBD1 for D (6 bases). The CDR3 extends over 14 amino acids. V gave up 5 bases and J gave up 5 bases, with 14 bases separating them. Germline-derived CDR1 and CDR2 are SEHNR and FQNEAQ (reference sequence). CDR3 residues: CASSRTRQEDTQYF. CDR3 in DNA: TGTGCCAGCAGCCGTACCAGACAGGAAGATACGCAGTATTTT.

This clone was counted between two and nine times. V usage is TRBV9 and J usage is TRBJ2-7; D remains unclear. V lost 0 bases to trimming and J lost 6 bases, with 10 bases between them. The CDR3 runs 13 residues. The germline V gene encodes CDR1 SGDLS and CDR2 YYNGEE. This CDR3 is CASSVVGTGEQYF. Here the CDR3 DNA reads TGTGCCAGCAGCGTAGTGGGTACGGGCGAGCAGTACTTC.

V and J are TRBV11-1 and TRBJ2-2, with 9 bases that match TRBD1. From germline, CDR1 is SGHAT and CDR2 FQDESV (reference sequence). This CDR3 is 16 amino acids long. V was pared by 5 bases and J by 4 bases, with 8 bases of the junction left unmatched. As DNA, the CDR3 is TGTGCCAGCAGCACAAGGACAGGGGTGGGCACCGGGGAGCTGTTTTTT. It specifies CASSTRTGVGTGELFF.

The rearrangement joins TRBV2 to TRBJ2-5, with D possibly called TRBD1 or TRBD2 (5 bases each). V lost 1 base and J 4 bases, leaving 13 bases between the germline ends. This CDR3 has 15 amino acids. CDR1 is SNHLY and CDR2 is FYNNEI in the germline V gene. The CDR3 DNA reads as TGTGCCAGCAGTGAAGTACGGGGCCTAGCAGAGACCCAGTACTTC. Translation gives CASSEVRGLAETQYF. The variable domain in full, completed from reference TRBV2 and TRBJ2-5, reads EPEVTQTPSHQVTQMGQEVILRCVPISNHLYFYWYRQILGQKVEFLVSFYNNEISEKSEIFDDQFSVERPDGSNFTLKIRSTKLEDSAMYFCASSEVRGLAETQYFGPGTRLLVL.

The chain carries TRBV5-4 and TRBJ2-1; 13 positions agree with TRBD2. Germline V lookup: CDR1 SGHNT, CDR2 YYREEE (reference sequence). V dropped 3 bases and J dropped 6; count of bases not matched to a gene: 6. The CDR3 length is 16 residues. CDR3 DNA: TGTGCCAGCAGCTCCACTAGCGGGGGGGCCGTCAATGAGCAGTTCTTC. Encoded protein: CASSSTSGGAVNEQFF.

The chain carries TRBV30 and TRBJ1-1; D is ambiguous. The CDR3 has 11 amino acids. Trimming stripped 5 bases from V and 1 base from J, with 5 bases between. The germline gives CDR1 GTSNPN, CDR2 SVGIG (reference sequence). Here the CDR3 reads CAWQPNTEAFF. The CDR3 nucleotides are TGTGCCTGGCAGCCGAACACTGAAGCTTTCTTT.

The rearrangement uses TRBV19 and TRBJ2-7; tentatively, D is TRBD1 (5 bases). This CDR3 contains 15 residues. V lost 5 bases and J lost 3, with 17 bases in between. From germline, CDR1 is LNHDA and CDR2 SQIVND (reference sequence). The CDR3 nucleotides are TGTGCCAGTAGTTGGGTCGGCGGCCAGGGCTACGAGCAGTACTTC. It is translated as CASSWVGGQGYEQYF.

CDR3 sequence: CASRKQGRNSPLHF. For the CDR3, the DNA is TGTGCCAGCAGGAAGCAGGGGAGGAATTCACCCCTCCACTTT. The chain uses TRBV5-8 and TRBJ1-6; D may be TRBD1 (6 bases). Trimming took off 5 bases at V and 7 bases at J, with 13 bases between the two ends. CDR3 size: 14 residues. The germline CDR1 and CDR2 sequences are SGHTS and YDEGEE. Filled out from reference TRBV5-8 and TRBJ1-6, the complete variable domain reads EAGVTQSPTHLIKTRGQQATLRCSPISGHTSVYWYQQALGLGLQFLLWYDEGEERNRGNFPPRFSGRQFPNYSSELNVNALELEDSALYLCASRKQGRNSPLHFGNGTRLTVT.

The rearrangement uses TRBV19 and TRBJ1-2, with TRBD1 identical over 8 bases. V lost 6 bases and J lost 4; bases outside the gene matches: 7. The CDR3 is 14 residues long. Looked up from germline, CDR1 is LNHDA and CDR2 is SQIVND (reference sequence). The chain's CDR3 is CASRQGVERYGYTF. The CDR3 DNA reads as TGTGCCAGTAGACAGGGGGTGGAGCGCTATGGCTACACCTTC.

The rearrangement joins TRBV19 to TRBJ1-2; weak D call: TRBD1 (5 bases). The CDR3 runs 15 residues. V lost 3 bases, J lost 5 bases, and 16 bases lay in between. Germline CDR1 is LNHDA and CDR2 is SQIVND (reference sequence). The CDR3 DNA reads as TGTGCCAGTAGTATTTATAGACAGCGCGATTATGGCTACACCTTC. Protein product: CASSIYRQRDYGYTF.

V usage is TRBV15 and J usage is TRBJ1-4; the D gene is possibly TRBD1 (6 bases). This CDR3 is 13 amino acids long. Germline V gene lookup returns CDR1 LNHNV and CDR2 YYDKDF (reference sequence). The V end lost 3 bases, the J end lost 7 bases, and 9 bases lay between the germline ends. In DNA form, the CDR3 reads TGTGCCACCAGCAGGGCGACAGGTGAAAAACTGTTTTTT. Its translation is CATSRATGEKLFF.

The chain carries TRBV19 and TRBJ2-3; possibly TRBD1 for D (5 bases). The V gene lost 10 bases and the J gene lost 2 bases, with 10 bases spanning the gap. Germline V CDR1 and CDR2: LNHDA, SQIVND (reference sequence). This CDR3 spans 12 amino acids. CDR3 region: CATDKDTDTQYF. In DNA, the CDR3 is TGTGCCACGGACAAGGACACAGATACGCAGTATTTT.

About this clone: Other DNA sequences in this specimen translate into the identical CDR3. This chain connects TRBV11-3 to TRBJ2-3; tentatively, D is TRBD1 (6 bases). CDR1 is SGHNT and CDR2 is YENEEA in the germline V gene. The CDR3 is 15 residues long. With 0 bases removed from V and 0 bases from J, the gap between germline ends came to 7 bases. Written as DNA, the CDR3 is TGTGCCAGCAGCTTAGATGGACAGAGCACAGATACGCAGTATTTT. This sequence encodes CASSLDGQSTDTQYF.

V is TRBV2 and J is TRBJ1-2, with D unresolved. The V and J ends lost 1 base and 0 bases respectively, with 9 bases between them. CDR1 and CDR2 from the germline V gene are SNHLY and FYNNEI. CDR3 length equals 15 residues. The CDR3 DNA is TGTGCCAGCAGTGAAGGTCGTGGGGCTAACTATGGCTACACCTTC. It translates to CASSEGRGANYGYTF.

The chain has TRBV7-2 and TRBJ2-7; 7 positions agree with TRBD2. The CDR3 extends over 13 amino acids. The germline V gene encodes CDR1 SGHTA and CDR2 FQGNSA. With 5 bases clipped from V and 3 bases from J, the junction kept 4 bases outside the gene matches. DNA of the CDR3: TGTGCCAGCAGCACGCAGCGGGACTACGAGCAGTACTTC. It specifies CASSTQRDYEQYF.

This rearrangement joins TRBV7-9 to TRBJ1-6, with TRBD1 as a possible D gene (5 bases). The CDR3 runs to 14 residues. Trimming removed 5 bases at V and 8 bases at J, with 13 bases between. From germline, CDR1 is SEHNR and CDR2 FQNEAQ (reference sequence). The CDR3 spells CASSPRGGDSPLHF. DNA of the CDR3: TGTGCCAGCAGCCCCCGGGGGGGGGATTCACCCCTCCACTTT.

The chain has TRBV7-2 and TRBJ2-7; 7 positions agree with TRBD2. CDR3 length: 14 residues. Germline CDR1 SGHTA, CDR2 FQGNSA. The J segment lost 5 bases and the V segment lost 6 bases, leaving 10 bases of the junction unmatched. CDR3 loop: CASSPAGTYHEQYF. The CDR3 DNA reads TGTGCCAGCAGTCCAGCGGGGACGTATCACGAGCAGTACTTC.

The chain is built from TRBV10-3 and TRBJ1-4; 7 bases line up with TRBD1. The J segment lost 7 bases and the V segment lost 2 bases, leaving 7 bases of the junction unmatched. The CDR3 length is 15 residues. CDR1 and CDR2 from the germline V gene are ENHRY and SYGVKD. CDR3 bases: TGTGCCATCAGTGAGAGCTCAGGGGGAAGTGAAAAACTGTTTTTT. Translation: CAISESSGGSEKLFF.

The chain uses TRBV5-6 and TRBJ1-2, with TRBD1 matching over 7 bases. Germline V gene sequence: CDR1 SGHDT, CDR2 YYEEEE. This CDR3 region has 12 residues. J was trimmed by 6 bases and V by 3 bases; bases with no gene match: 2. CDR3 in DNA: TGTGCCAGCAGCTGGGACAGTAATGGCTACACCTTC. It yields the protein CASSWDSNGYTF.

The CDR3 is CASSLTGMGETQYF. CDR3 sequence (DNA): TGCGCCAGCAGCTTGACAGGAATGGGAGAGACCCAGTACTTC. The chain combines TRBV5-1 with TRBJ2-5, with D possibly TRBD1 on 5 matching bases. Germline-derived CDR1 and CDR2 are SGHRS and YFSETQ. The V and J ends lost 1 base and 4 bases respectively, with 11 bases between them. This CDR3 spans 14 amino acids.

This chain connects TRBV5-6 to TRBJ2-3; D is possibly TRBD1 (5 bases). V lost 0 bases and J 2 bases, leaving 7 bases between the germline ends. CDR1 is SGHDT and CDR2 is YYEEEE in the germline V gene. The CDR3 loop spans 14 amino acids. CDR3 DNA sequence: TGTGCCAGCAGCTTGGACAGGCTCACAGATACGCAGTATTTT. Protein product: CASSLDRLTDTQYF.

This chain joins TRBV18 and TRBJ1-6; D ambiguous. V lost 4 bases and J 7 bases, leaving 8 bases between the germline ends. Germline V lookup: CDR1 KGHSH, CDR2 LQKENI. This CDR3 is built from 13 residues. The CDR3 loop reads CASSLERNSPLHF. CDR3 in DNA: TGTGCCAGCTCACTAGAGAGGAATTCACCCCTCCACTTT.

The rearrangement joins TRBV5-4 to TRBJ1-1, with 7 nucleotides matching TRBD1. The CDR3 has 14 amino acids. Germline loops: CDR1 SGHNT, CDR2 YYREEE (reference sequence). The V gene end was trimmed by 5 bases and the J gene end by 1 base; junction bases not matched to a gene: 5. CDR3 residues: CASRAGTANTEAFF. The CDR3 DNA sequence: TGTGCCAGCAGAGCCGGGACAGCGAACACTGAAGCTTTCTTT.